This TCR beta chain derives from a study of vaccination effects on CD4 cells after COVID-19. Details on this clone: Its antigen is as yet unknown.

Profiled with immunoSEQ multiplex PCR; TCRdb holds only in-frame clones, not every one. The table includes tens of thousands of clones, roughly four fifths detected once. Expansion of antigen-specific CD4+ T cells with viral peptide pools was carried out by the ViraFEST assay before sequencing. A 10-day culture period preceded the isolation of CD4+ T cells. In the vaccine recipients, nucleocapsid antibodies were negative and there was no prior SARS-CoV-2 infection. Germline V gives CDR1 SGHNT, CDR2 YYREEE (reference sequence). Trimming pared 0 bases from V and 1 base from J, leaving 7 bases between. The CDR3 extends over 14 amino acids.

The chain uses TRBV5-4 and TRBJ2-5, with D uncertain. This sample comprised CD4+ T cells from PBMCs cultured with HCoV-NL63 spike peptides, obtained before COVID-19 vaccination. The TCR sequence derives from a human donor who received a COVID-19 vaccine. In nucleotides, the CDR3 is TGTGCCAGCAGCTTGGACGGTCGCCAAGAGACCCAGTACTTC. As protein: CASSLDGRQETQYF.